The next 15 T cell receptor beta chains were all read from a single sample in a study of CD8 T cells in Susac syndrome. RNA amounts of roughly 0.45 to 1 ug underwent reverse transcription with random hexamers. MiXCR, run by TCRdb on the immunoSEQ multiplex PCR reads, gives a single entry per CDR3 protein. This repertoire shows about 250,000 distinct CDR3 sequences, 93% found once; its top ten account for around 0.072%. The source material was CD4+ T cells from PBMCs. The receptors were gathered from a human donor with multiple sclerosis.

The J gene is TRBJ2-5, the V gene TRBV30; perhaps TRBD2 as D (6 bases). The V gene's germline CDR1 is GTSNPN and CDR2 SVGIG (reference sequence). This CDR3 comprises 13 residues. V lost 3 bases, J lost 5 bases, and 13 bases lay in between. In DNA, the CDR3 is TGTGCCTGGAGAGGGTCTGCGGGGGAGACCCAGTACTTC. It specifies CAWRGSAGETQYF.

The V call is TRBV5-4, the J call TRBJ2-3, with 10 bases matching TRBD1. Losses at the gene ends were 2 bases for V and 10 bases for J; bases not matched to a gene: 4. Germline values: CDR1 SGHNT, CDR2 YYREEE (reference sequence). This CDR3 is 13 amino acids long. CDR3 nucleotide sequence: TGTGCCAGCAGCTTCCCGGACAGGGGGGCGCAGTATTTT. Its protein is CASSFPDRGAQYF. Based on the CDR3 plus reference TRBV5-4 and TRBJ2-3, the full variable domain is ETGVTQSPTHLIKTRGQQVTLRCSSQSGHNTVSWYQQALGQGPQFIFQYYREEENGRGNFPPRFSGLQFPNYSSELNVNALELDDSALYLCASSFPDRGAQYFGPGTRLTVL.

This clonotype appeared once. The chain has TRBV27 and TRBJ2-7; 11 bases fit TRBD1. CDR1 and CDR2 (germline): MNHEY, SMNVEV (reference sequence). The V gene end was trimmed by 8 bases and the J gene end by 2 bases; junction bases not matched to a gene: 8. This CDR3 region has 15 residues. Here the CDR3 DNA reads TGTGCCAGCCCACCCGGGACAGGGGGACCCTACGAGCAGTACGTC. Translated, it gives CASPPGTGGPYEQYV.

CDR3 protein: CASSIRGTSYEQYF. In nucleotides, the CDR3 is TGTGCCAGTAGTATTCGAGGGACCTCCTACGAGCAGTACTTC. V usage is TRBV19 and J usage is TRBJ2-7; tentatively, D is TRBD1 or TRBD2 (5 bases each). Trimming removed 3 bases at V and 0 bases at J, with 9 bases between. This CDR3 is 14 amino acids long. Per germline, CDR1 LNHDA and CDR2 SQIVND (reference sequence).

This chain uses TRBV2 with TRBJ2-7; TRBD2 matches at 14 bases. CDR1 and CDR2 from the germline V gene are SNHLY and FYNNEI. This CDR3 is built from 16 residues. J was trimmed by 9 bases and V by 5 bases; bases with no gene match: 12. CDR3 residues: CASSPNSGLAGGLQYV. The DNA of the CDR3 is TGTGCCAGCAGTCCAAACTCAGGACTAGCGGGAGGCCTGCAGTACGTC.

This chain connects TRBV9 to TRBJ1-6; D remains unclear. Germline-derived CDR1 and CDR2 are SGDLS and YYNGEE. The CDR3 is 14 amino acids. Trimming left V 0 bases short and J 5 bases short, with 6 bases between. The CDR3 protein is CASSVAADNSPLHF. For the CDR3, the DNA is TGTGCCAGCAGCGTAGCCGCGGATAATTCACCCCTCCACTTT.

The chain has TRBV18 and TRBJ2-6; D not certain. Germline V CDR1 and CDR2: KGHSH, LQKENI. The CDR3 covers 18 residues. The V gene lost 2 bases and the J gene lost 0 bases, with 14 bases spanning the gap. The CDR3 protein is CASSPSRIFSSGANVLTF. CDR3 DNA: TGTGCCAGCTCACCATCAAGGATATTCAGCTCTGGGGCCAACGTCCTGACTTTC.

This chain links TRBV6-6 with TRBJ2-2; TRBD1 is a possible D gene (6 bases). The germline V and J ends were trimmed by 7 bases and 2 bases, with 14 bases remaining between them. The CDR3 totals 15 residues. Germline assignment: CDR1 MNHNY and CDR2 SVGAGI (reference sequence). The CDR3 here is CASIYRAGNTGELFF. The CDR3 nucleotides read TGTGCCAGCATCTACAGGGCCGGTAACACCGGGGAGCTGTTTTTT.

The V and J genes are TRBV2 and TRBJ1-3; D is undetermined. Per the germline V gene, CDR1 is SNHLY and CDR2 is FYNNEI. The CDR3 sequence is 16 residues long. The V gene lost 2 bases and the J gene lost 0 bases, with 11 bases spanning the gap. CDR3 in DNA: TGTGCCAGCAGTGAAAGTCTCCCGAGCTCTGGAAACACCATATATTTT. Its translation is CASSESLPSSGNTIYF.

This chain links TRBV19 with TRBJ2-7; the D call may be TRBD1 or TRBD2 (5 bases each). Germline loops: CDR1 LNHDA, CDR2 SQIVND (reference sequence). The CDR3 loop spans 17 amino acids. Trimming stripped 0 bases from V and 0 bases from J, with 15 bases between. The CDR3 nucleotides are TGTGCCAGTAGTATAGATCATGGGACCGCGAGCTCCTACGAGCAGTACTTC. This gives the protein CASSIDHGTASSYEQYF.

V is TRBV10-1 and J is TRBJ2-7, with D maybe TRBD2 (5 bases). The CDR3 totals 13 residues. The V end was cut by 5 bases, the J end by 7 bases, with 15 bases between. The germline CDR1 and CDR2 sequences are WNHNN and SYGVQD (reference sequence). The CDR3 here is CASSIPGLAEQYF. The CDR3 DNA follows: TGCGCCAGCAGTATCCCCGGACTCGCGGAGCAGTACTTC.

The chain is built from TRBV12-3 or TRBV12-4 and TRBJ1-2; the D gene is possibly TRBD1 (6 bases). The CDR3 totals 15 residues. V lost 7 bases, J lost 1 base, and 16 bases lay in between. This CDR3 is CASTLTGGLNYGYTF. Written as DNA, the CDR3 is TGTGCCAGCACCCTTACCGGGGGGCTTAACTATGGCTACACCTTC.

J is TRBJ2-1 and V is TRBV5-1, with 11 nucleotides matching TRBD1. Unmatched junction bases numbered 11, after V lost 7 bases and J lost 5 bases. The CDR3 is 16 amino acids. CDR1 is SGHRS, CDR2 YFSETQ, per germline. In DNA form, the CDR3 reads TGCGCCAGCGGACAGGGGGCGGGAGGGCCGGACAATGAGCAGTTCTTC. Encoded protein: CASGQGAGGPDNEQFF.

The V call is TRBV19, the J call TRBJ1-2; 10 bases align to TRBD1. The J segment lost 5 bases and the V segment lost 4 bases, leaving 13 bases of the junction unmatched. The V gene's germline CDR1 is LNHDA and CDR2 SQIVND (reference sequence). The CDR3 has 17 amino acids. CDR3 coding DNA: TGTGCCAGTAGTACCCCGGGACAGGGGAATTCTGGATATGGCTACACCTTC. This sequence encodes CASSTPGQGNSGYGYTF. Complete variable domain (other parts from reference TRBV19 and TRBJ1-2): DGGITQSPKYLFRKEGQNVTLSCEQNLNHDAMYWYRQDPGQGLRLIYYSQIVNDFQKGDIAEGYSVSREKKESFPLTVTSAQKNPTAFYLCASSTPGQGNSGYGYTFGSGTRLTVV.

V is TRBV20-1 and J is TRBJ2-3; possibly TRBD1 or TRBD2 for D (5 bases each). From germline, CDR1 is DFQATT and CDR2 SNEGSKA (reference sequence). V was cut by 3 bases and J by 1 base, with 8 bases left in between. The CDR3 totals 13 residues. CDR3 nucleotide sequence: TGCAGTGCTAGTATGGGGGGCACAGATACGCAGTATTTT. Translating it yields CSASMGGTDTQYF.